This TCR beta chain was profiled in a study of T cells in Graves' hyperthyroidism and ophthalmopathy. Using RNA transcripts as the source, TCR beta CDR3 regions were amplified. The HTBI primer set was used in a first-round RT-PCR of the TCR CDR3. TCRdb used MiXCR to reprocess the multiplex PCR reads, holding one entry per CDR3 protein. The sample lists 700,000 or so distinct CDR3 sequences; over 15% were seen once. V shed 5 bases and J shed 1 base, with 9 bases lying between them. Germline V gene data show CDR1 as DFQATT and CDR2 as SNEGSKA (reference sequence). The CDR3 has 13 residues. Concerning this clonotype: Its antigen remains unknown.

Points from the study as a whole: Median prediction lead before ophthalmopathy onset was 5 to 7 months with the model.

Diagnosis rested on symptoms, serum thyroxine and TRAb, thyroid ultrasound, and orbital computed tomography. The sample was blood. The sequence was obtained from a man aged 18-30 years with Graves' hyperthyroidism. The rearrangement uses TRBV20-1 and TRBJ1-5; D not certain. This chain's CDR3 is CSAARGSNQPQHF. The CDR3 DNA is TGCAGTGCTGCCAGAGGGAGCAATCAGCCCCAGCATTTT.